One sample yielded the 3 T cell receptor beta chains listed below, sequenced in a study of cytomegalovirus exposure and HLA in healthy donors. The PCR employed 60 Vbeta primers together with 13 Jbeta primers. Libraries were prepared by immunoSEQ multiplex PCR; TCRdb keeps only in-frame clonotypes and omits some of them. The sample lists about 61,000 clones; 87% were seen once. The sequencing sample was made of PBMCs. Receptor source: a man between 18 and 35 years old in good health and CMV-seronegative.

The chain has TRBV28 and TRBJ1-5; D may be TRBD1 (6 bases). V gave up 5 bases and J gave up 1 base, with 15 bases separating them. CDR1 MDHEN and CDR2 SYDVKM come from the germline V gene. CDR3 length: 16 amino acids. DNA of the CDR3: TGTGCCAGCAGTCCCCTACAGGGTTTAAGCAATCAGCCCCAGCATTTT. Its protein is CASSPLQGLSNQPQHF.

Here the CDR3 DNA reads TGTGCCAGCAGCCCAACAGGGCTCTCCTACGAGCAGTACTTC. It yields the protein CASSPTGLSYEQYF. The chain employs TRBV11-2 and TRBJ2-7; TRBD1 might be the D (6 bases). This CDR3 has 14 amino acids. Trimming took off 5 bases at V and 0 bases at J, with 11 bases between the two ends. Germline V gives CDR1 SGHAT, CDR2 FQNNGV.

The rearrangement links TRBV4-1 to TRBJ1-2; TRBD1 is a possible D gene (5 bases). Between the trimmed V and J ends, which lost 4 bases and 0 bases, there was a span of 12 bases. Germline V gives CDR1 MGHRA, CDR2 YSYEKL. This CDR3 contains 15 residues. The DNA of the CDR3 is TGCGCCAGCAGCCCTTCAGACAGCGCTAACTATGGCTACACCTTC. Translating gives CASSPSDSANYGYTF.